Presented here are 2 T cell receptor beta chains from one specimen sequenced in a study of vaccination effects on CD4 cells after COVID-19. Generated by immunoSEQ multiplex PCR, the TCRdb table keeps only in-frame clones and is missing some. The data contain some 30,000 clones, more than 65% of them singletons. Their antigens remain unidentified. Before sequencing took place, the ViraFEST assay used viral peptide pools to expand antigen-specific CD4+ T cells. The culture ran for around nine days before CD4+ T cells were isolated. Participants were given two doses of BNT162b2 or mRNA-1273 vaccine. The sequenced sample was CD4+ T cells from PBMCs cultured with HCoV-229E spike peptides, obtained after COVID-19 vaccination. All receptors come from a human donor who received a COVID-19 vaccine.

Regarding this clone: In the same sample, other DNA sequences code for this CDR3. CDR3 amino acids: CASSQGYEQYF. The CDR3 DNA reads TGTGCCAGCAGCCAAGGCTACGAGCAGTACTTC. This chain uses TRBV3-1 (or the pseudogene TRBV3-2) with TRBJ2-7, with unresolved D. This CDR3 is built from 11 residues. Germline V gives CDR1 LGHDT, CDR2 YNNKEL (reference sequence). V lost 1 base and J lost 3, with 1 base in between.

CDR3 region: CASSLVPSGTYEQYF. For the CDR3, the DNA is TGTGCCAGCAGCTTAGTCCCTAGCGGGACCTACGAGCAGTACTTC. V gene TRBV11-2 combines with J gene TRBJ2-7; 9 nucleotides line up with TRBD2. CDR3 length: 15 amino acids. With 1 base clipped from V and 2 bases from J, the junction kept 3 bases outside the gene matches. Germline V CDR1 and CDR2: SGHAT, FQNNGV.